This T cell receptor (beta chain) stems from a study of blood T cell repertoires in COVID-19. Looking at the study overall: The samples span acute and convalescent COVID-19 from the United States, Italy and Spain. Sample material is recorded as cDNA or gDNA derived from T cells, B-cell-depleted T cells, or PBMCs.

Concerning this clone itself: An end of the junction differs from the germline gene, which may be a read error.

Original data processing: Estimation of nucleated cell counts relied on the amplification of reference gene primers. Repertoires were generated with immunoSEQ multiplex PCR, while TCRdb's copy carries only in-frame clones and drops some. V and J calls and clone size come straight from that table; D and trimming were deduced from the DNA. The sample has some 240,000 clones; 80% are singletons. This clonotype originated in a woman in her seventies with acute or convalescent COVID-19. Source material: peripheral blood.

The CDR3: CASSLRTGETRYF. In nucleotides, the CDR3 is TGTGCCAGCAGCTTAAGGACAGGGGAGACCCGGTACTTC. This sequence joins TRBV7-8 and TRBJ2-5; 9 nucleotides align to TRBD1. The CDR3 runs to 13 residues. Germline V CDR1 and CDR2: SGHVS, FQNEAQ.